This TCR beta chain was identified in a study of T cells in Graves' hyperthyroidism and ophthalmopathy. No ophthalmopathy progression within 18 months constituted stable Graves' hyperthyroidism. The study left out patients who had uncontrolled infection, other autoimmune disease, pregnancy or lactation. V was cut by 6 bases and J by 10 bases, with 18 bases left in between. The length of the CDR3 is 14 residues. Per germline, CDR1 MNHNS and CDR2 SASEGT. The sample holds a few counts of this clonotype. From RNA transcripts, TCR beta CDR3 regions were amplified. Initially, a first-round RT-PCR of the TCR CDR3 employed the HTBI primer set. TCRdb analysed the multiplex PCR reads with MiXCR anew, one entry per CDR3 protein. The sample lists approximately 410,000 distinct CDR3 sequences, roughly 13% seen once, with 5% to 6.5% in the top ten.

The chain combines TRBV6-1 with TRBJ1-4; D not certain. The clonotype was recovered from a woman in her late teens or twenties with Graves' hyperthyroidism. Sequenced sample: blood. CDR3 DNA: TGTGCCAGCAGCAACGCCCACGGGAGTCCAAAACTGTTTTTT. Its protein product is CASSNAHGSPKLFF.